The following is a T cell receptor beta chain sequence with its context. Its antigen is currently not known. One base away there is no much larger clone; base qualities are not given. This record comes from a study of T cell repertoires in cytomegalovirus infection (dated by TCRdb to the late 2010s). Turning to the overall study: Because public TCR beta signatures pointed to carriage of CMV infection together with the matching HLA type, the HLA type of each donor mattered for the analysis. Paper-wide results and their limitations: The ex vivo response was dominated by HLA-C-restricted CMV-specific TCR beta clonotypes, and the single most frequent clonotype in two of eight donors was supplied by these HLA-C-restricted clonotypes. Carriers of CMV infection plus the relevant HLA type were discriminated by the cumulative frequency of public TCR beta family members in the study cohort and in an independent roughly 400-donor cohort.

Sequencing was performed on an Illumina HiSeq 1500. TCRdb handled the public reads itself, with Q25 trimming in fastp and clone calling in MiXCR, and kept productive beta chains. Merged by CDR3 protein, the rows form single entries marked with the most common genes and DNA. For this sample the table gives about 490,000 distinct CDR3 sequences, of which around a quarter were detected only once. The ten largest clones take up roughly 13% of the sample. The receptor's source is a human donor in good health (CMV status not recorded). Some clones in this sample may be carry-over from other donors' samples. The sequencing input was PBMCs.

At the DNA level, the sequence is TGTGCCAGCAGACGAGGGGGCGAGAATGAAAAACTGTTTTTT. Its protein reads: CASRRGGENEKLFF. The sequence links TRBV12-3 or TRBV12-4 to TRBJ1-4, with 7 junctional bases fitting TRBD1. Germline trimming amounts to 6 bases on V and 5 bases on J, with 6 as the count of junction bases outside the gene matches. From cysteine to phenylalanine, the CDR3 is 14 amino acids long. Solely the CDR3 DNA is kept, with 42 bases framed from the first base.